The 20 T cell receptor beta chains given below trace back to one sample, sequenced in a study of T cell repertoires in cytomegalovirus infection. MiXCR, run by TCRdb on the reads, gives a single entry per CDR3 protein. The sample has fewer than 300,000 distinct CDR3 sequences; about 23% are singletons. Sequenced input: PBMCs. These receptors were collected from a human donor in good health (CMV status not recorded). Some clones in this sample may be carry-over from other donors' samples.

The genes are TRBV11-2 and TRBJ2-4; weak D call: TRBD2 (6 bases). Trimming stripped 3 bases from V and 7 bases from J, with 13 bases between. In germline, CDR1 is SGHAT, CDR2 FQNNGV. The CDR3 consists of 14 residues. CDR3 coding DNA: TGTGCCAGCAGCTTTGGAGGGGTTGGGAACATTCAGTACTTC. Amino acids: CASSFGGVGNIQYF.

This clonotype was counted ten times or more. The V call is TRBV7-6, the J call TRBJ2-7, with D tentatively TRBD2 (5 bases). The germline V gene has CDR1 SGHVS and CDR2 FNYEAQ. This CDR3 comprises 13 residues. Trimming pared 4 bases from V and 5 bases from J, leaving 12 bases between. CDR3 bases: TGTGCCAGCAGCTCCGGGAAGAAGGACGAGCAGTACTTC. It codes for CASSSGKKDEQYF.

The rearrangement uses TRBV2 and TRBJ1-1, with 7 bases fitting TRBD1. V lost 6 bases and J lost 0; bases outside the gene matches: 7. From germline, CDR1 is SNHLY and CDR2 FYNNEI. This CDR3 has 15 residues. This CDR3 is CASRPRQGLNTEAFF. DNA of the CDR3: TGTGCCAGCAGACCCAGACAGGGTCTGAACACTGAAGCTTTCTTT.

At least ten counts were recorded for this clonotype. The chain uses TRBV4-1 and TRBJ2-7, with TRBD1 matching 7 bases. J was trimmed by 3 bases and V by 4 bases; bases with no gene match: 6. The CDR3 is made up of 14 amino acids. Per the germline V gene, CDR1 is MGHRA and CDR2 is YSYEKL. CDR3 in amino acids: CASSPGTVGYEQYF. CDR3 coding DNA: TGCGCCAGCAGCCCCGGGACAGTCGGCTACGAGCAGTACTTC.

The chain is built from TRBV14 and TRBJ2-7; D not resolved. The CDR3 has 13 amino acids. CDR1 SGHDN and CDR2 FVKESK come from the germline V gene. V lost 3 bases and J lost 7, with 13 bases in between. CDR3 nucleotides: TGTGCCAGCAGCCAGATCCTCTACGGGGAGCAGTACTTC. This translates into CASSQILYGEQYF.

This clonotype was observed at least ten times. DNA of the CDR3: TGTGCCAGCAGCTTAGTCAATGATGTTAGCAATCAGCCCCAGCATTTT. Translating it yields CASSLVNDVSNQPQHF. This chain connects TRBV7-8 to TRBJ1-5; the D is unclear. In germline, CDR1 is SGHVS, CDR2 FQNEAQ. V was clipped by 1 base and J by 0 bases, with 10 bases between them. CDR3 length: 16 residues.

This clonotype came up a few times. The rearrangement joins TRBV12-3 or TRBV12-4 to TRBJ1-1; maybe TRBD1 (6 bases). The CDR3 is 14 amino acids. The germline V and J ends were trimmed by 5 bases and 5 bases, with 15 bases remaining between them. The CDR3 sequence is CASSPVGGRTEAFF. The DNA of the CDR3 is TGTGCCAGCAGTCCCGTCGGGGGGCGTACTGAAGCTTTCTTT.

The chain joins TRBV6-6 to TRBJ2-1; the D is unclear. Germline V CDR1 and CDR2: MNHNY, SVGAGI (reference sequence). Between the trimmed V and J ends, which lost 6 bases and 8 bases, there was a span of 23 bases. The CDR3 consists of 16 residues. CDR3 region: CASSSGSPKPGYEQFF. DNA of the CDR3: TGTGCCAGCAGCTCCGGATCCCCGAAGCCGGGTTATGAGCAGTTCTTC.

This clonotype has only a few counts. The gene calls are TRBV29-1 and TRBJ2-1; 9 bases match TRBD1. The germline gives CDR1 SQVTM, CDR2 ANQGSEA. After removal of 7 bases from V and 4 bases from J, the junction contained 5 bases not matched to a gene. The CDR3 is made up of 13 amino acids. DNA for the CDR3: TGCAGCGGTGACGGGACAGGGTACAATGAGCAGTTCTTC. This codes for CSGDGTGYNEQFF.

This clonotype was counted at least ten times. This chain uses TRBV6-2 or TRBV6-3 with TRBJ2-1; weak D call: TRBD1 (5 bases). The CDR3 spans 14 residues. V shed 5 bases and J shed 7 bases, with 15 bases lying between them. Looked up from germline, CDR1 is MNHEY and CDR2 is SVGEGT. The CDR3 nucleotides read TGTGCCAGCAGTCGATCATGGGGCCTGAATGAGCAGTTCTTC. Translated: CASSRSWGLNEQFF.

This clonotype was seen a handful of times. This sequence joins TRBV6-6 and TRBJ2-1; 9 bases match TRBD1. The J segment lost 9 bases and the V segment lost 5 bases, leaving 11 bases of the junction unmatched. The CDR3 runs to 15 residues. Germline loops: CDR1 MNHNY, CDR2 SVGAGI (reference sequence). CDR3 DNA: TGTGCCAGCAGTGCCCCCCGGGACAGGGTCTTTGAGCAGTTCTTC. Its protein is CASSAPRDRVFEQFF.

This rearrangement joins TRBV20-1 to TRBJ1-3; D possibly corresponds to TRBD1 (5 bases). Germline CDR1 reads DFQATT; CDR2 reads SNEGSKA (reference sequence). The CDR3 consists of 15 residues. Trimming left V 0 bases short and J 0 bases short, with 9 bases between. CDR3 sequence (DNA): TGCAGTGCTAGAGATTGGGGGGACTCTGGAAACACCATATATTTT. Protein product: CSARDWGDSGNTIYF.

This chain links TRBV7-2 with TRBJ1-2; D perhaps matches TRBD1 (5 bases). V was pared by 2 bases and J by 4 bases, with 14 bases between. This CDR3 has 15 residues. Germline V gene sequence: CDR1 SGHTA, CDR2 FQGNSA. In DNA form, the CDR3 reads TGTGCCAGCAGCTTATATTCCAGGGTTGGCTATGGCTACACCTTC. Protein sequence: CASSLYSRVGYGYTF.

The chain has TRBV30 and TRBJ1-1, with D tentatively TRBD1 (5 bases). Per germline, CDR1 GTSNPN and CDR2 SVGIG (reference sequence). V was cut by 2 bases and J by 0 bases, with 7 bases left in between. The CDR3 is made up of 13 amino acids. The CDR3 sequence: CAWSTGMNTEAFF. DNA for the CDR3: TGTGCCTGGAGTACAGGAATGAACACTGAAGCTTTCTTT.

V usage is TRBV3-1 and J usage is TRBJ1-4; TRBD1 matches at 8 bases. The CDR3 spans 15 residues. Germline loops: CDR1 LGHDT, CDR2 YNNKEL (reference sequence). V gave up 1 base and J gave up 7 bases; unmatched junction bases: 5. The CDR3 here is CASSQVSRGLEKLFF. The CDR3 DNA reads as TGTGCCAGCAGCCAAGTTAGCAGGGGGCTTGAAAAACTGTTTTTT.

J is TRBJ2-1 and V is TRBV5-1; TRBD1 matches 7 bases. V dropped 7 bases and J dropped 4; count of bases not matched to a gene: 8. Germline V lookup: CDR1 SGHRS, CDR2 YFSETQ. CDR3 length: 14 amino acids. CDR3 in amino acids: CASGDRALYNEQFF. The CDR3 DNA reads as TGCGCCAGCGGCGACAGGGCCCTGTACAATGAGCAGTTCTTC.

V usage is TRBV29-1 and J usage is TRBJ1-6; the match to TRBD1 covers 8 bases. CDR3 size: 13 residues. The V and J ends lost 4 bases and 16 bases, in that order; junction bases with no gene match: 12. Germline assignment: CDR1 SQVTM and CDR2 ANQGSEA. The CDR3 here is CSVAHSGTGQLHF. In DNA form, the CDR3 reads TGCAGCGTTGCCCACTCCGGGACAGGACAGCTCCACTTT.

V gene TRBV28 combines with J gene TRBJ2-1; tentatively, D is TRBD2 (5 bases). Germline CDR1 reads MDHEN; CDR2 reads SYDVKM. V was shortened by 3 bases and J by 0 bases, with 9 bases between the two germline ends. The CDR3 extends over 15 amino acids. The CDR3 DNA sequence: TGTGCCAGCAGTTTGACGGGGAGCTCCTACAATGAGCAGTTCTTC. This gives the protein CASSLTGSSYNEQFF. Combining the CDR3 with reference TRBV28 and TRBJ2-1 gives the whole variable domain DVKVTQSSRYLVKRTGEKVFLECVQDMDHENMFWYRQDPGLGLRLIYFSYDVKMKEKGDIPEGYSVSREKKERFSLILESASTNQTSMYLCASSLTGSSYNEQFFGPGTRLTVL.

This clonotype came up many times. The chain joins TRBV30 to TRBJ1-2, with no clear D. CDR1 is GTSNPN and CDR2 is SVGIG in the germline V gene (reference sequence). This CDR3 contains 16 residues. Between the trimmed V and J ends, which lost 5 bases and 3 bases, there was a span of 22 bases. The DNA for the CDR3 is TGTGCCTGGCAAGGCCGACATGACCAACCGGACTATGGCTACACCTTC. Residues: CAWQGRHDQPDYGYTF.

This chain uses TRBV29-1 with TRBJ2-5; D is possibly TRBD2 (6 bases). The length of the CDR3 is 12 residues. The V and J ends lost 7 bases and 4 bases respectively, with 13 bases between them. Looked up from germline, CDR1 is SQVTM and CDR2 is ANQGSEA. The CDR3: CSASDGGETQYF. DNA for the CDR3: TGCAGCGCTTCCGACGGGGGAGAGACCCAGTACTTC.